This TCR beta chain comes out of a study of blood T cell repertoires in COVID-19. How the authors handled the data: Reference gene primer amplification gave estimated nucleated cell counts. This table comes from immunoSEQ multiplex PCR, and its TCRdb copy is limited to in-frame clones, with some not included. For V, J and clone size, that table is used; D and trimming come from the DNA. The sample has approximately 440,000 clones, 88% seen once. The CDR3 loop spans 15 amino acids. With 7 bases clipped from V and 2 bases from J, the junction kept 10 bases outside the gene matches. The germline V gene encodes CDR1 LGHNT and CDR2 FRNRAP. Followed longitudinally, the Seattle patients had been enrolled during active infection.

The sample taken for sequencing was peripheral blood. The rearrangement links TRBV12-5 to TRBJ2-7; 8 positions match TRBD1. The sequence came from a woman in her forties or fifties with COVID-19, enrolled during active disease. CDR3 residues: CASAATGERPYEQYF. CDR3 in DNA: TGTGCTAGTGCCGCGACAGGGGAGAGACCCTACGAGCAGTACTTC.